Sequencing of this TCR beta chain was carried out in a study of regulatory T cells in long-lasting Graves disease. Regarding the study as a whole: TCR diversity was lower in persistent Graves' patients (versus newly diagnosed ones).

Time point reported: newly diagnosed GD, antithyroid drugs for less than 3 months. The TCR library used RNA extracted from PBMCs. EDTA tubes received about 9.6 milliliters of drawn peripheral blood. This clonotype was observed at least ten times. As yet, its antigen is unknown. This may arise from a read error, as a much more abundant clone is one base away. This CDR3 is 10 amino acids long. The V end lost 7 bases, the J end lost 1 base, and 1 base lay between the germline ends. Germline CDR1 reads MNHNS; CDR2 reads SASEGT. Building the TCR beta libraries relied on iRepertoire HTBI primers, and CDR3 regions underwent Arm-PCR. TCRdb fed the multiplex PCR reads into MiXCR, producing one record per CDR3 protein. The sample carries about 220,000 distinct CDR3 sequences, around 19% recorded once. This same sample was also part of a study on T cells in Graves' hyperthyroidism and ophthalmopathy. From that second work: TCR CDR3 underwent first-round RT-PCR with the HTBI primer set. Ophthalmopathy could be told apart from stable hyperthyroidism with a 13 V-J model.

The specimen comprised peripheral blood mononuclear cells (PBMCs), sampled at new diagnosis, from a patient treated with antithyroid drugs. This sequence joins TRBV6-1 and TRBJ1-1; D remains ambiguous. The TCR originated in a woman aged 25 to 39 with Graves disease. The CDR3 protein is CASKNTEAFF. The CDR3 DNA is TGTGCCAGCAAGAACACTGAAGCTTTCTTT.